The entry below describes one T cell receptor beta chain. This sample is drawn from a study of cytomegalovirus exposure and HLA in healthy donors. This CDR3 comprises 14 residues. Trimming at V came to 7 bases and at J to 5 bases, leaving 10 bases not matched to a gene. The V gene's germline CDR1 is SGHRS and CDR2 YFSETQ. PCR involved 60 Vbeta and 13 Jbeta primers. Authors' data handling: Roughly 10 million shared chains were among around 78 million unique TCR beta chains counted in a later analysis. Only in-frame clones appear in the TCRdb table, and some are missing; sequencing was by immunoSEQ multiplex PCR. The V and J calls and clone size come from that table; D and trimming were worked out from the DNA. In the table there are around 110,000 clones, 75% to 85% of which are singletons.

This TCR came from a woman between 18 and 30 years old in good health and CMV-seropositive. Sequencing was carried out using PBMCs. The rearrangement joins TRBV5-1 to TRBJ2-3; 7 nucleotides align to TRBD1. CDR3 sequence: CASSLDRDGDTQYF. The CDR3 DNA sequence: TGCGCCAGCTCCCTCGACAGGGACGGAGATACGCAGTATTTT.